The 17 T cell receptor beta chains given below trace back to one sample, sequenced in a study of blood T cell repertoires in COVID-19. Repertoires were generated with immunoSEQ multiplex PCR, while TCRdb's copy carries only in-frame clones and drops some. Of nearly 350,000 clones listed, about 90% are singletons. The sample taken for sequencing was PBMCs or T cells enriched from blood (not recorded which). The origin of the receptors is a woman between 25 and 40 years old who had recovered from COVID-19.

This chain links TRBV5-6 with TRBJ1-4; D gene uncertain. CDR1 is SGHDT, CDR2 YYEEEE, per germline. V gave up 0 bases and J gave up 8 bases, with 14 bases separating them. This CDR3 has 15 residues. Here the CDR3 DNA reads TGTGCCAGCAGCTTGGGAGGGTGGTCCCCAGAAAAACTGTTTTTT. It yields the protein CASSLGGWSPEKLFF.

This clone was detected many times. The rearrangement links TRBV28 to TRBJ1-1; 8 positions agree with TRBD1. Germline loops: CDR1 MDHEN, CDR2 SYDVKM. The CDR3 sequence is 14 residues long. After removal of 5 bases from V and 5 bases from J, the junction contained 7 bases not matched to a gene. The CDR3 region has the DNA TGTGCCAGCAGTCCACCGGGACAGGTGACTGAAGCTTTCTTT. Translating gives CASSPPGQVTEAFF.

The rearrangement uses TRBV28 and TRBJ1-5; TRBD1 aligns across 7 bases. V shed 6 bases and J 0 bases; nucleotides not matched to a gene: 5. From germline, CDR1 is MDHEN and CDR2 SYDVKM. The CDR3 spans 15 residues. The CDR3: CASSSQGNSNQPQHF. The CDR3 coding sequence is TGTGCCAGCAGCTCACAGGGGAATAGCAATCAGCCCCAGCATTTT. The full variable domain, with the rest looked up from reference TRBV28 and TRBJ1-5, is DVKVTQSSRYLVKRTGEKVFLECVQDMDHENMFWYRQDPGLGLRLIYFSYDVKMKEKGDIPEGYSVSREKKERFSLILESASTNQTSMYLCASSSQGNSNQPQHFGDGTRLSIL.

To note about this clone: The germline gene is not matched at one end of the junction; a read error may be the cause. This CDR3 is CSGGDSSYKQYF. Written as DNA, the CDR3 is TGCAGCGGGGGGGACAGCTCCTACAAGCAGTACTTC. The chain carries TRBV29-1 and TRBJ2-7, with D maybe TRBD1 (7 bases). CDR1 and CDR2 from the germline V gene are SQVTM and ANQGSEA. This CDR3 has 12 amino acids.

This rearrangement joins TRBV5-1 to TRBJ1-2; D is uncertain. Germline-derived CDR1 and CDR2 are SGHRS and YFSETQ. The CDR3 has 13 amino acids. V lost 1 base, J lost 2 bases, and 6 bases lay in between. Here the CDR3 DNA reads TGCGCCAGCAGCTTGTTACGGAACTATGGCTACACCTTC. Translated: CASSLLRNYGYTF. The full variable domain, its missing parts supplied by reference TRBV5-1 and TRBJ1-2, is KAGVTQTPRYLIKTRGQQVTLSCSPISGHRSVSWYQQTPGQGLQFLFEYFSETQRNKGNFPGRFSGRQFSNSRSEMNVSTLELGDSALYLCASSLLRNYGYTFGSGTRLTVV.

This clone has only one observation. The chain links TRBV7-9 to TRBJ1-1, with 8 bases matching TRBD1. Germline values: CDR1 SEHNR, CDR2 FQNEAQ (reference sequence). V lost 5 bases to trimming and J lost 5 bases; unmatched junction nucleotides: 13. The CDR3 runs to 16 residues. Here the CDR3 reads CASSHFRDRSSTEAFF. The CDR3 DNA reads TGTGCCAGCAGCCATTTCCGGGACAGGTCGAGTACTGAAGCTTTCTTT.

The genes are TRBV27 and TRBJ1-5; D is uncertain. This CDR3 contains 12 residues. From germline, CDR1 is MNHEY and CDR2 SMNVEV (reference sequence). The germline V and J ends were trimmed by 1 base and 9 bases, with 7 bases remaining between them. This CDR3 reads CASSLLGRPQHF. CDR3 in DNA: TGTGCCAGCAGTTTATTGGGGAGGCCCCAGCATTTT.

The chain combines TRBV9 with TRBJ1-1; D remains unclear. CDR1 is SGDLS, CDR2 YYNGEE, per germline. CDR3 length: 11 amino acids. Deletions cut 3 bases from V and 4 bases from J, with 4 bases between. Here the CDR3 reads CASSAVTEAFF. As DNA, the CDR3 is TGTGCCAGCAGCGCGGTCACTGAAGCTTTCTTT.

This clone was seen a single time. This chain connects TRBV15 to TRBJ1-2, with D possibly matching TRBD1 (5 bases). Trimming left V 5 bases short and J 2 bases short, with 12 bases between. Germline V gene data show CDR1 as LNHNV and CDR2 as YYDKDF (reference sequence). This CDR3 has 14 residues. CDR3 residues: CATSGQGLNYGYTF. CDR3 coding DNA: TGTGCCACCAGCGGCCAGGGTCTCAACTATGGCTACACCTTC.

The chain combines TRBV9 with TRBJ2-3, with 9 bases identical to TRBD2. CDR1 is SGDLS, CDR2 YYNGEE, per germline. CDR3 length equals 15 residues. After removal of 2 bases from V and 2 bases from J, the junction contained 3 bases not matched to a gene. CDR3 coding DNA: TGTGCCAGCAGCGTTCTAGCGGGGACCACAGATACGCAGTATTTT. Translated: CASSVLAGTTDTQYF.

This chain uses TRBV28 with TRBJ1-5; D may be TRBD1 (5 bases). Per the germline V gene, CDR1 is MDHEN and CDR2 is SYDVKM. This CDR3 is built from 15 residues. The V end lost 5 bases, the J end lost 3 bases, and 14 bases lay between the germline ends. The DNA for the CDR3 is TGTGCCAGCAGTCTCGGGACTGTTAACAATCAGCCCCAGCATTTT. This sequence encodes CASSLGTVNNQPQHF.

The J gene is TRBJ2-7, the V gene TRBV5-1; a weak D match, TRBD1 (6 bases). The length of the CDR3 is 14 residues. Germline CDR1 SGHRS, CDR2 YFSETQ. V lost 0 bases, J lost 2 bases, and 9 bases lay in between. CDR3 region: CASSLAQGPYEQYF. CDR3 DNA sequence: TGCGCCAGCAGCTTGGCGCAGGGGCCCTACGAGCAGTACTTC.

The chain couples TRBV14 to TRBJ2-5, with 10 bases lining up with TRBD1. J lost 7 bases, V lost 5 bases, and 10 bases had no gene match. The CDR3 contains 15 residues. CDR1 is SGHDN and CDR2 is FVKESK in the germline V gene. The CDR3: CASSGRDRGLRTQYF. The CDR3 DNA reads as TGTGCCAGCAGCGGCCGGGACAGGGGTCTGCGGACCCAGTACTTC. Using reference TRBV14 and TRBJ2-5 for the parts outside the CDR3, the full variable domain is EAGVTQFPSHSVIEKGQTVTLRCDPISGHDNLYWYRRVMGKEIKFLLHFVKESKQDESGMPNNRFLAERTGGTYSTLKVQPAELEDSGVYFCASSGRDRGLRTQYFGPGTRLLVL.

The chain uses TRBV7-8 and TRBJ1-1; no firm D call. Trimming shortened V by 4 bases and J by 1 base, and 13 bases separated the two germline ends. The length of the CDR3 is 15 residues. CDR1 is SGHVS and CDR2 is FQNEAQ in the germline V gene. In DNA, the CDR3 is TGTGCCAGCAGCTCCCGGCGACAACAGAACACTGAAGCTTTCTTT. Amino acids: CASSSRRQQNTEAFF.

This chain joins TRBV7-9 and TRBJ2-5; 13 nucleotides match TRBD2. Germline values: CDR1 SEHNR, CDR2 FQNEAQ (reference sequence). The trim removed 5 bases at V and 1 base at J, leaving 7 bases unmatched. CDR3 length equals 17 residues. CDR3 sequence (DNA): TGTGCCAGCAGCGGCTGGACTAGCGGGGGTAGCCAAGAGACCCAGTACTTC. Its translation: CASSGWTSGGSQETQYF.

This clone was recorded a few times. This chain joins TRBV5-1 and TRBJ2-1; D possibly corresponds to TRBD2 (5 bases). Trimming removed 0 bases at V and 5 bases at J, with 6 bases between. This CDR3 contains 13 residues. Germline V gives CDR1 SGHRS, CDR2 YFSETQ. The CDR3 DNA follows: TGCGCCAGCAGCTTGGCCGGGGACAATGAGCAGTTCTTC. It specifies CASSLAGDNEQFF. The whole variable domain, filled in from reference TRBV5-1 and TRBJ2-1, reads KAGVTQTPRYLIKTRGQQVTLSCSPISGHRSVSWYQQTPGQGLQFLFEYFSETQRNKGNFPGRFSGRQFSNSRSEMNVSTLELGDSALYLCASSLAGDNEQFFGPGTRLTVL.

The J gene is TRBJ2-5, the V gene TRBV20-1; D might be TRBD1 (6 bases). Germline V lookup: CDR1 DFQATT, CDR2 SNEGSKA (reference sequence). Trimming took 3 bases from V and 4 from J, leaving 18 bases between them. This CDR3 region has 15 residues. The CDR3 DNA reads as TGCAGTGCTAGTGAAAGTACAGGGTTCGGAGAGACCCAGTACTTC. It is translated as CSASESTGFGETQYF.